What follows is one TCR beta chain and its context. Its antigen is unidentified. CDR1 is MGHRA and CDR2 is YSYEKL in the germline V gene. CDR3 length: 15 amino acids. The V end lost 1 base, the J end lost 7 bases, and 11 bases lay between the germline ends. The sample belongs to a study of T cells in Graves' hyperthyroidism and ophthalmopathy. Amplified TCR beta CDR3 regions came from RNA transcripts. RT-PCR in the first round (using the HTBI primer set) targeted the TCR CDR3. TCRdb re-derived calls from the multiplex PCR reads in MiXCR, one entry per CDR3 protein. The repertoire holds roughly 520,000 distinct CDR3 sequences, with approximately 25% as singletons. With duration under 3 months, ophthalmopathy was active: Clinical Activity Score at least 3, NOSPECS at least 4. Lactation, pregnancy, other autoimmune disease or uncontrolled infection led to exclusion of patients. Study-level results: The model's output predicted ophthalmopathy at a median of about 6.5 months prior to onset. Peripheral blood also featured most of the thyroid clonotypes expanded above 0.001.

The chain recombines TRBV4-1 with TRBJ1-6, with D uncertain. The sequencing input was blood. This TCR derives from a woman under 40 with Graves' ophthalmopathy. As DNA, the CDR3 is TGCGCCAGCAGCCAAGTCTTGACGGCGAATTCACCCCTCCACTTT. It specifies CASSQVLTANSPLHF.